The present entry profiles one TCR beta chain with its context. This sample was included in a study of CD8+CD57+ T cells in acquired aplastic anemia. It was genomic DNA that served as the template for profiling TCR beta VDJ and CDR3. TCRdb fed the reads into MiXCR, producing one record per CDR3 protein. The data show about 160,000 distinct CDR3 sequences, roughly 40% seen once. Germline values: CDR1 SGHRS, CDR2 YFSETQ. The V end lost 4 bases, the J end lost 7 bases, and 12 bases lay between the germline ends. The CDR3 is 12 amino acids. The clonotype comes from a human donor in good health. This sequence joins TRBV5-1 and TRBJ2-7, with a tentative D call TRBD1 (5 bases). Sequenced input: sorted CD4+, CD8+, or CD8+CD57+ T cells (not recorded which) from PBMCs. In DNA, the CDR3 is TGCGCCAGCAGCAAGGGGTTCGGGGAGCAGTACTTC. It specifies CASSKGFGEQYF.